These 14 T cell receptor beta chains share one sample of origin, sequenced in a study of blood T cell repertoires in COVID-19. Generated by immunoSEQ multiplex PCR, the TCRdb table keeps only in-frame clones and is missing some. The sample has under 200,000 clones, around nine tenths seen once; the top ten hold 3.7%. The specimen sequenced was peripheral blood. The receptors were sampled from a man aged 18 to 30 with active or convalescent COVID-19.

The rearrangement joins TRBV27 to TRBJ2-7, with D possibly TRBD1 on 6 matching bases. The CDR3 consists of 13 residues. Trimming took 2 bases from V and 2 from J, leaving 7 bases between them. Germline values: CDR1 MNHEY, CDR2 SMNVEV (reference sequence). CDR3 region: CASSLTGPYEQYF. The CDR3 DNA reads TGTGCCAGCAGTTTAACAGGGCCCTACGAGCAGTACTTC.

V and J are TRBV25-1 and TRBJ2-1, with 9 bases matching TRBD1. V gave up 7 bases and J gave up 10 bases; unmatched junction bases: 5. Germline V CDR1 and CDR2: MGHDK, SYGVNS. The CDR3 is 12 amino acids. The CDR3 here is CASNTGGSEQFF. The CDR3, as DNA: TGTGCCAGCAATACAGGGGGCTCCGAGCAGTTCTTC.

V is TRBV19 and J is TRBJ2-1; 7 bases map to TRBD1. Germline CDR1 reads LNHDA; CDR2 reads SQIVND (reference sequence). Trimming at V came to 5 bases and at J to 6 bases, leaving 7 bases not matched to a gene. The CDR3 is 14 residues long. CDR3 sequence reads: CASSLRDRVNEQFF. CDR3 DNA: TGTGCCAGTAGTCTCCGAGACAGGGTCAATGAGCAGTTCTTC.

This rearrangement joins TRBV29-1 to TRBJ1-1; the D gene is possibly TRBD1 (6 bases). The CDR3 loop spans 11 amino acids. Germline CDR1 and CDR2: SQVTM and ANQGSEA. With 5 bases removed from V and 7 bases from J, the gap between germline ends came to 11 bases. The DNA of the CDR3 is TGCAGCGTTCAGGGGCCATTTGAAGCTTTCTTT. It is translated as CSVQGPFEAFF. Full variable domain (outside the CDR3, taken from reference TRBV29-1 and TRBJ1-1): SAVISQKPSRDICQRGTSLTIQCQVDSQVTMMFWYRQQPGQSLTLIATANQGSEATYESGFVIDKFPISRPNLTFSTLTVSNMSPEDSSIYLCSVQGPFEAFFGQGTRLTVV.

The chain has TRBV11-3 and TRBJ1-3; no firm D call. The ends were cut back, 5 bases at V and 4 bases at J, with 9 bases in the middle. The germline CDR1 and CDR2 sequences are SGHNT and YENEEA. The CDR3 is made up of 13 amino acids. This CDR3 reads CASSSNFGNTIYF. In DNA, the CDR3 is TGTGCCAGCAGCAGTAACTTCGGAAACACCATATATTTT. Together with reference TRBV11-3 and TRBJ1-3, the CDR3 gives the full variable domain: EAGVVQSPRYKIIEKKQPVAFWCNPISGHNTLYWYLQNLGQGPELLIRYENEEAVDDSQLPKDRFSAERLKGVDSTLKIQPAELGDSAVYLCASSSNFGNTIYFGEGSWLTVV.

The genes are TRBV6-4 and TRBJ1-2; 9 nucleotides match TRBD1. Germline V gene lookup returns CDR1 MRHNA and CDR2 SNTAGT. The J segment lost 5 bases and the V segment lost 4 bases, leaving 11 bases of the junction unmatched. This CDR3 comprises 16 residues. The CDR3: CASSATGGDTTYGYTF. The CDR3 DNA follows: TGTGCCAGCAGTGCAACAGGGGGCGACACAACGTATGGCTACACCTTC.

The V and J genes are TRBV28 and TRBJ1-2; 9 nucleotides agree with TRBD1. Germline trimming cut 4 bases from V and 4 bases from J; bases unmatched to any gene: 10. From germline, CDR1 is MDHEN and CDR2 SYDVKM. The CDR3 is 16 amino acids. Here the CDR3 DNA reads TGTGCCAGCAGTTCCCCGACAGGGGGGAAGGTCTATGGCTACACCTTC. Translation gives CASSSPTGGKVYGYTF.

V gene TRBV28 combines with J gene TRBJ1-4; weak D call: TRBD1 (6 bases). V was trimmed by 6 bases and J by 7 bases, leaving 12 bases between them. CDR3 length: 13 amino acids. The V gene's germline CDR1 is MDHEN and CDR2 SYDVKM. CDR3 sequence (DNA): TGTGCCAGCAGAGGGGGGGGTCGTGAAAAACTGTTTTTT. Residues: CASRGGGREKLFF.

The genes are TRBV14 and TRBJ2-3, with D hard to call. Trimming cost V 0 bases and J 7 bases, with 2 bases left between them. The CDR3 is made up of 11 amino acids. Germline V gene lookup returns CDR1 SGHDN and CDR2 FVKESK. This CDR3 reads CASSQDYTQYF. For the CDR3, the DNA is TGTGCCAGCAGCCAAGACTATACGCAGTATTTT. The full variable domain, in which reference TRBV14 and TRBJ2-3 provide the parts outside the CDR3, is EAGVTQFPSHSVIEKGQTVTLRCDPISGHDNLYWYRRVMGKEIKFLLHFVKESKQDESGMPNNRFLAERTGGTYSTLKVQPAELEDSGVYFCASSQDYTQYFGPGTRLTVL.

The CDR3 spells CASSLGPAEGNSYEQYF. The DNA for the CDR3 is TGTGCCAGCAGCTTAGGGCCGGCGGAGGGAAACTCCTACGAGCAGTACTTC. V is TRBV7-9 and J is TRBJ2-7; TRBD2 might be the D (6 bases). CDR3 length equals 17 residues. The V and J ends lost 1 base and 0 bases respectively, with 16 bases between them. CDR1 and CDR2 from the germline V gene are SEHNR and FQNEAQ (reference sequence).

This clone has just a few counts. This chain uses TRBV27 with TRBJ1-5, with D perhaps matching TRBD1 (5 bases). Trimming took off 5 bases at V and 4 bases at J, with 9 bases between the two ends. Germline V gene data show CDR1 as MNHEY and CDR2 as SMNVEV (reference sequence). This CDR3 has 13 amino acids. The CDR3 DNA reads TGTGCCAGCAGTCTACAGGTAAATCAGCCCCAGCATTTT. Protein sequence: CASSLQVNQPQHF.

The CDR3 is CAWSVRGAGDADTQYF. The CDR3, as DNA: TGTGCCTGGAGTGTACGGGGGGCGGGAGACGCAGATACGCAGTATTTT. This chain uses TRBV30 with TRBJ2-3; a possible D gene is TRBD2 (7 bases). Germline CDR1 and CDR2: GTSNPN and SVGIG (reference sequence). The ends were cut back, 0 bases at V and 4 bases at J, with 17 bases in the middle. The CDR3 covers 16 residues. Full variable domain (outside the CDR3, taken from reference TRBV30 and TRBJ2-3): SQTIHQWPATLVQPVGSPLSLECTVEGTSNPNLYWYRQAAGRGLQLLFYSVGIGQISSEVPQNLSASRPQDRQFILSSKKLLLSDSGFYLCAWSVRGAGDADTQYFGPGTRLTVL.

This clone was counted a single time. The chain employs TRBV5-5 and TRBJ2-7; maybe TRBD2 (5 bases). V was shortened by 5 bases and J by 3 bases, with 12 bases between the two germline ends. The length of the CDR3 is 13 residues. The germline V gene encodes CDR1 SGHKS and CDR2 YYEKEE (reference sequence). The CDR3 loop is CASRPLGFYEQYF. The CDR3 nucleotides read TGTGCCAGCAGACCACTAGGATTCTACGAGCAGTACTTC.

The rearrangement joins TRBV7-9 to TRBJ2-1, with D maybe TRBD2 (7 bases). The V gene's germline CDR1 is SEHNR and CDR2 FQNEAQ (reference sequence). Between the trimmed V and J ends, which lost 4 bases and 4 bases, there was a span of 11 bases. The CDR3 spans 14 residues. In nucleotides, the CDR3 is TGTGCCAGCAGCTCCGGGGGGCTGTACAATGAGCAGTTCTTC. Amino acids: CASSSGGLYNEQFF.